This T cell receptor (beta chain) was profiled in a study of siplizumab effects on memory and regulatory T cells. Clones were sequenced by immunoSEQ multiplex PCR, and TCRdb holds only the in-frame ones, with some missing. The top ten clones hold about 0.75% of a sample with around 99,000 clones, just over 90% of them seen once. This CDR3 has 11 amino acids. Trimming took off 9 bases at V and 5 bases at J, with 10 bases between the two ends. Germline CDR1 LNHDA, CDR2 SQIVND (reference sequence). V and J are TRBV19 and TRBJ1-2; D may be TRBD1 (5 bases). Sequenced material: Tregs sorted from blood. The sequence was collected from a human donor in good health. The CDR3 sequence: CASGGVYGYTF. The CDR3 DNA reads TGTGCCAGCGGGGGGGTTTATGGCTACACCTTC.